The 22 T cell receptor beta chains in this list originate from one sample, sequenced in a study of blood T cell repertoires in COVID-19. Here immunoSEQ multiplex PCR was the method, and the copy in TCRdb shows in-frame clones only, minus some. Of 45,000 to 70,000 clones in the sample, about 84% were seen once. The source material was peripheral blood. The receptor set was obtained from a man aged 55-75 years with acute or convalescent COVID-19.

The rearrangement joins TRBV5-4 to TRBJ2-1; 13 bases line up with TRBD2. V shed 2 bases and J 5 bases; nucleotides not matched to a gene: 4. The CDR3 totals 16 residues. Germline V lookup: CDR1 SGHNT, CDR2 YYREEE (reference sequence). DNA of the CDR3: TGTGCCAGCAGCTTAGGGGGACTAGCGGGGCACAATGAGCAGTTCTTC. It encodes CASSLGGLAGHNEQFF.

This clone was seen only once. The J gene is TRBJ2-7, the V gene TRBV19, with 11 bases matching TRBD1. Germline lookup yields CDR1 LNHDA and CDR2 SQIVND (reference sequence). The J segment lost 3 bases and the V segment lost 9 bases, leaving 7 bases of the junction unmatched. The CDR3 contains 14 residues. The DNA for the CDR3 is TGTGCCAGCCGATCGGGACAGGGGGGCTACGAGCAGTACTTC. It encodes CASRSGQGGYEQYF.

The rearrangement joins TRBV3-1 (or the pseudogene TRBV3-2) to TRBJ1-2; tentatively, D is TRBD1 (5 bases). Trimming removed 7 bases at V and 8 bases at J, with 23 bases between. Germline CDR1 reads LGHDT; CDR2 reads YNNKEL (reference sequence). This CDR3 has 15 residues. In DNA form, the CDR3 reads TGTGCCAGCAACAACCCAAGTCGGGGGGTGGAAGGCTACACCTTC. This gives the protein CASNNPSRGVEGYTF.

This sequence joins TRBV12-5 and TRBJ2-7; D possibly corresponds to TRBD1 (6 bases). Germline lookup yields CDR1 LGHNT and CDR2 FRNRAP. This CDR3 is built from 13 residues. The ends were cut back, 3 bases at V and 3 bases at J, with 9 bases in the middle. In DNA form, the CDR3 reads TGTGCTAGTGGTTTAGGGGGACACTACGAGCAGTACTTC. Translated: CASGLGGHYEQYF.

J is TRBJ2-1 and V is TRBV28, with 8 bases aligning to TRBD2. CDR3 size: 17 residues. Germline CDR1 MDHEN, CDR2 SYDVKM. The junction had 12 bases not matched to a gene; V was cut back by 8 bases and J by 0 bases. CDR3 nucleotide sequence: TGTGCCAGCGGTTCCGGCCTAGCGGGCCACTCCTACAATGAGCAGTTCTTC. Its protein product is CASGSGLAGHSYNEQFF.

The chain combines TRBV18 with TRBJ2-5; 7 bases map to TRBD1. V dropped 0 bases and J dropped 0; count of bases not matched to a gene: 7. The CDR3 is 17 residues long. From germline, CDR1 is KGHSH and CDR2 LQKENI. CDR3 protein: CASSPPRGRLDQETQYF. DNA of the CDR3: TGTGCCAGCTCACCACCGAGGGGGCGTTTGGACCAAGAGACCCAGTACTTC.

The rearrangement joins TRBV6-6 to TRBJ2-2; tentative D call: TRBD2 (5 bases). The ends were cut back, 6 bases at V and 2 bases at J, with 13 bases in the middle. Germline CDR1 and CDR2: MNHNY and SVGAGI (reference sequence). The CDR3 spans 15 residues. The CDR3 is CASRTTGSNTGELFF. The CDR3 DNA is TGTGCCAGCAGGACAACGGGGTCCAACACCGGGGAGCTGTTTTTT.

This chain joins TRBV3-1 (or the pseudogene TRBV3-2) and TRBJ1-1, with TRBD1 matching 9 bases. The germline CDR1 and CDR2 sequences are LGHDT and YNNKEL (reference sequence). J gave up 5 bases and V 1 base, and 5 bases lay outside the gene matches. CDR3 length: 15 amino acids. CDR3 loop: CASSQGGQGLTEAFF. The DNA of the CDR3 is TGTGCCAGCAGCCAAGGTGGACAGGGGTTGACTGAAGCTTTCTTT.

The gene calls are TRBV2 and TRBJ1-2; perhaps TRBD1 as D (5 bases). The length of the CDR3 is 13 residues. Trimming stripped 6 bases from V and 4 bases from J, with 12 bases between. The germline V gene encodes CDR1 SNHLY and CDR2 FYNNEI. The DNA for the CDR3 is TGTGCCAGCAGGGGCAGGGTTGGCTATGGCTACACCTTC. Translated: CASRGRVGYGYTF.

The V call is TRBV6-5, the J call TRBJ2-6; 10 bases are shared with TRBD2. There are 15 residues in the CDR3. Germline CDR1 is MNHEY and CDR2 is SVGAGI. V was clipped by 9 bases and J by 4 bases; unmatched bases: 6. The CDR3 DNA reads TGTGCCAGTGCTAGCGGGGGTACAGGGGCCAACGTCCTGACTTTC. Protein: CASASGGTGANVLTF.

A few counts support this clone. The chain couples TRBV5-1 to TRBJ1-4, with TRBD1 matching 8 bases. This CDR3 is 14 amino acids long. Germline-derived CDR1 and CDR2 are SGHRS and YFSETQ. V shed 4 bases, J shed 8 bases, and the junction held 7 bases outside the gene matches. This chain's CDR3 is CASSTDRGGEKLFF. DNA for the CDR3: TGCGCCAGCAGCACAGACAGGGGTGGCGAAAAACTGTTTTTT.

The sample holds one count of this clone. One end of the junction fails to match germline, which may point to a read error. The J gene is TRBJ2-3, the V gene TRBV27, with 12 bases that match TRBD2. CDR1 and CDR2 from the germline V gene are MNHEY and SMNVEV (reference sequence). The CDR3 extends over 15 amino acids. In nucleotides, the CDR3 is TGTGCCAGCAGTATGGGACTAGCGGGCACAGATACGCTGTATTTT. This gives the protein CASSMGLAGTDTLYF.

The chain is built from TRBV5-8 and TRBJ2-5, with 9 bases lining up with TRBD2. Germline V CDR1 and CDR2: SGHTS, YDEGEE. The CDR3 extends over 17 amino acids. Unmatched junction bases numbered 10, after V lost 0 bases and J lost 4 bases. The CDR3 sequence: CASSLGRQSGGIETQYF. DNA of the CDR3: TGTGCCAGCAGCTTGGGCCGCCAAAGCGGGGGGATAGAGACCCAGTACTTC.

CDR3 sequence reads: CASSQGGQSFSAFF. CDR3 bases: TGTGCCAGCAGCCAAGGGGGACAGAGTTTCTCAGCTTTCTTT. The V call is TRBV3-1 (or the pseudogene TRBV3-2), the J call TRBJ1-1, with 7 bases that match TRBD1. V dropped 1 base and J dropped 10; count of bases not matched to a gene: 9. CDR1 is LGHDT, CDR2 YNNKEL, per germline (reference sequence). This CDR3 region has 14 residues.

This clone was counted only a few times. V is TRBV10-1 and J is TRBJ2-3, with D uncertain. The germline V gene encodes CDR1 WNHNN and CDR2 SYGVQD (reference sequence). This CDR3 is 12 amino acids long. Trimming removed 4 bases from V and 0 bases from J, with 2 bases in between. The CDR3 is CASSASTDTQYF. CDR3 DNA: TGCGCCAGCAGTGCTAGCACAGATACGCAGTATTTT.

V is TRBV24-1 and J is TRBJ2-2, with 10 bases matching TRBD2. The CDR3 length is 14 residues. Trimming at V came to 5 bases and at J to 4 bases, leaving 0 bases not matched to a gene. Germline CDR1 and CDR2: KGHDR and SFDVKD. DNA of the CDR3: TGTGCCACCAGTGTAGCGGGGGGCACCGGGGAGCTGTTTTTT. Translation gives CATSVAGGTGELFF.

This clone has just a few counts. The chain has TRBV21-1 and TRBJ1-4; TRBD1 is the table's D call, not checked against the DNA. TRBV21-1 is listed as a pseudogene. The CDR3 is 16 amino acids. CDR3 residues: CASSKDRASTNEKLFF. The CDR3 bases are TGTGCCAGCAGCAAGGACAGGGCTTCAACTAATGAAAAACTGTTTTTT.

The chain employs TRBV3-1 (or the pseudogene TRBV3-2) and TRBJ2-1, with TRBD2 identical over 9 bases. Germline V gene lookup returns CDR1 LGHDT and CDR2 YNNKEL (reference sequence). Trimming cost V 1 base and J 0 bases; bases outside gene matches: 10. This CDR3 is 19 amino acids long. CDR3 loop: CASSQGVLAGSSSYNEQFF. The CDR3 coding sequence is TGTGCCAGCAGCCAAGGGGTACTAGCGGGTTCCAGCTCCTACAATGAGCAGTTCTTC.

This chain joins TRBV14 and TRBJ2-7; no reliable D call. Per germline, CDR1 SGHDN and CDR2 FVKESK. The V gene lost 0 bases and the J gene lost 2 bases, with 17 bases spanning the gap. CDR3 length: 17 residues. The CDR3 DNA follows: TGTGCCAGCAGCCAAGATCTTTCGCCAGGCTATCCCTACGAGCAGTACTTC. This sequence encodes CASSQDLSPGYPYEQYF.

This chain uses TRBV6-5 with TRBJ1-6, with D unresolved. Germline V gene data show CDR1 as MNHEY and CDR2 as SVGAGI. Trimming stripped 4 bases from V and 8 bases from J, with 9 bases between. The CDR3 extends over 13 amino acids. The CDR3 DNA follows: TGTGCCAGCAGTTCTAGGTTCGATTCACCCCTCCACTTT. It is translated as CASSSRFDSPLHF.

This rearrangement joins TRBV9 to TRBJ2-2; 14 bases agree with TRBD2. V gave up 4 bases and J gave up 5 bases; unmatched junction bases: 4. The CDR3 has 16 residues. Germline CDR1 reads SGDLS; CDR2 reads YYNGEE. CDR3 amino acids: CASSLGTSGGTGELFF. In DNA, the CDR3 is TGTGCCAGCAGCCTCGGGACTAGCGGGGGAACCGGGGAGCTGTTTTTT. The full variable domain, in which reference TRBV9 and TRBJ2-2 provide the parts outside the CDR3, is DSGVTQTPKHLITATGQRVTLRCSPRSGDLSVYWYQQSLDQGLQFLIQYYNGEERAKGNILERFSAQQFPDLHSELNLSSLELGDSALYFCASSLGTSGGTGELFFGEGSRLTVL.

The V call is TRBV25-1, the J call TRBJ1-2, with 12 positions matching TRBD1. Germline loops: CDR1 MGHDK, CDR2 SYGVNS. This CDR3 region has 16 residues. Trimming removed 3 bases from V and 2 bases from J; junction bases left unmatched: 4. The CDR3 DNA reads TGTGCCAGCAGTGAGCCCGGGACAGGGGGCAACTATGGCTACACCTTC. Its protein is CASSEPGTGGNYGYTF.